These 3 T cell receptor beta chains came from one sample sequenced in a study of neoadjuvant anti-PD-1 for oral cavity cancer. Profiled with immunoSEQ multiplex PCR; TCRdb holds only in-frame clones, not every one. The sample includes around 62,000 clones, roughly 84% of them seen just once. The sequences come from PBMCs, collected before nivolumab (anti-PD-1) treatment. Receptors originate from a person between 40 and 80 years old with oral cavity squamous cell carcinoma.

CDR3: CASSLGGFYEQYF. The CDR3 region has the DNA TGCGCCAGCAGCCTAGGGGGGTTCTACGAGCAGTACTTC. The chain joins TRBV4-1 to TRBJ2-7; D could derive from TRBD1 or TRBD2 (6 bases each). The CDR3 spans 13 residues. V lost 4 bases, J lost 3 bases, and 10 bases lay in between. Germline V gene data show CDR1 as MGHRA and CDR2 as YSYEKL.

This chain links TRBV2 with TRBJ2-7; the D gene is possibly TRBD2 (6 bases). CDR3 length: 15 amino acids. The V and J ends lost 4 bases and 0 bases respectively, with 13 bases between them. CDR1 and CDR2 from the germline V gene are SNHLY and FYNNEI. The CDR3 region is CASSGSGVDSYEQYF. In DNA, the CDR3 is TGTGCCAGCAGTGGATCGGGGGTTGACTCCTACGAGCAGTACTTC.

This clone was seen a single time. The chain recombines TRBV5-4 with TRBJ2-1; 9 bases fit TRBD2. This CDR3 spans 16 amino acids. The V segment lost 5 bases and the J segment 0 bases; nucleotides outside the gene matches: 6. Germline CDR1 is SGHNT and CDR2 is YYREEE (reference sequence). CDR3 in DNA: TGTGCCAGCAGTTTAGCGGGGGCCCGCTCCTACAATGAGCAGTTCTTC. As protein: CASSLAGARSYNEQFF.